The next 3 T cell receptor beta chains were all read from a single sample in a study of tumor-infiltrating lymphocytes in oesophageal squamous cell carcinoma. MiXCR was run by TCRdb on the PCR reads, yielding one entry per CDR3 protein. The repertoire holds 15,000 to 20,000 distinct CDR3 sequences, 35% to 50% seen once, with about 10% in the top ten. Sample: normal esophageal tissue next to the tumor. All receptors derive from a male donor with esophageal squamous cell carcinoma.

A few counts support this clonotype. The gene calls are TRBV30 and TRBJ2-1, with TRBD1 identical over 12 bases. CDR1 is GTSNPN, CDR2 SVGIG, per germline (reference sequence). The CDR3 length is 15 residues. V shed 3 bases, J shed 7 bases, and the junction held 7 bases outside the gene matches. CDR3 loop: CAWRGGTGGQNEQFF. The CDR3 region has the DNA TGTGCCTGGAGGGGGGGGACAGGGGGCCAAAATGAGCAGTTCTTC.

This chain uses TRBV28 with TRBJ2-1, with TRBD2 matching over 8 bases. The germline CDR1 and CDR2 sequences are MDHEN and SYDVKM. Trimming cost V 5 bases and J 4 bases; bases outside gene matches: 4. This CDR3 contains 14 residues. CDR3 sequence (DNA): TGTGCCAGCAGTGGGTTAGCGGGGTACAATGAGCAGTTCTTC. Its translation is CASSGLAGYNEQFF.

The V gene is TRBV7-3, the J gene TRBJ2-6, with no clear D. The length of the CDR3 is 14 residues. Per germline, CDR1 SGHTA and CDR2 FQGTGA. Trimming took 3 bases from V and 2 from J, leaving 5 bases between them. The CDR3: CASSLVAGANVLTF. The CDR3 region has the DNA TGTGCCAGCAGCTTGGTAGCTGGGGCCAACGTCCTGACTTTC.